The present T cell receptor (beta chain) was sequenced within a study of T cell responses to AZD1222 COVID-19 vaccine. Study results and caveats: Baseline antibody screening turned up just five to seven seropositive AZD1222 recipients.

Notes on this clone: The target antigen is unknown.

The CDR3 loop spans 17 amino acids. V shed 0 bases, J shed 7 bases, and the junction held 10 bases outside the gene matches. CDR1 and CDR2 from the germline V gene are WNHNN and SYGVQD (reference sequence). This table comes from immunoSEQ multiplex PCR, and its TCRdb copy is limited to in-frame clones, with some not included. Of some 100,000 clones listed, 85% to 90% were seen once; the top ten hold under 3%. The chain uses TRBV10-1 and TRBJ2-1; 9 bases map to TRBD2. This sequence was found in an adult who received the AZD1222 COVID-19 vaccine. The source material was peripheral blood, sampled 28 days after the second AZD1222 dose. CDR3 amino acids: CASSESTWTSVTNEQFF. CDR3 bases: TGCGCCAGCAGTGAGTCGACGTGGACTAGCGTTACGAATGAGCAGTTCTTC.